Below, 29 T cell receptor beta chains from the same sample are listed, as sequenced in a study of blood T cell repertoires in COVID-19. The assay was immunoSEQ multiplex PCR, and TCRdb's table has in-frame clones only and misses some. The sample shows 75,000 to 95,000 clones, 80% to 85% of them seen only once. The sequenced sample consisted of peripheral blood. These receptors were taken from a human donor in a cohort sampled during active COVID-19.

The rearrangement uses TRBV5-4 and TRBJ2-3, with TRBD2 matching 8 bases. CDR1 is SGHNT, CDR2 YYREEE, per germline (reference sequence). The CDR3 is 15 amino acids. The J segment lost 2 bases and the V segment lost 4 bases, leaving 6 bases of the junction unmatched. CDR3 in amino acids: CASSPRTSSTDTQYF. CDR3 sequence (DNA): TGTGCCAGCAGCCCGAGGACTAGCTCCACAGATACGCAGTATTTT.

The V and J genes are TRBV5-1 and TRBJ1-2; tentative D call: TRBD1 (6 bases). The CDR3 has 13 amino acids. Germline CDR1 reads SGHRS; CDR2 reads YFSETQ. The V and J ends lost 0 bases and 6 bases respectively, with 9 bases between them. In nucleotides, the CDR3 is TGCGCCAGCAGCTTGGACAGGGCCCATGGCTACACCTTC. Its translation is CASSLDRAHGYTF.

The chain uses TRBV13 and TRBJ2-7; D is perhaps TRBD1 (6 bases). V lost 6 bases and J 0 bases, leaving 12 bases between the germline ends. CDR3 size: 14 residues. Germline CDR1 is PRHDT and CDR2 is FYEKMQ (reference sequence). CDR3 sequence reads: CASRKTGSSYEQYF. In DNA, the CDR3 is TGTGCCAGCAGAAAGACAGGTTCCTCCTACGAGCAGTACTTC.

This sequence joins TRBV9 and TRBJ2-1; the match to TRBD2 covers 15 bases. V gave up 3 bases and J gave up 4 bases; unmatched junction bases: 8. CDR1 is SGDLS and CDR2 is YYNGEE in the germline V gene. This CDR3 comprises 18 residues. CDR3 amino acids: CASSARTSGGARYNEQFF. The DNA for the CDR3 is TGTGCCAGCAGCGCCCGGACTAGCGGGGGGGCTCGGTACAATGAGCAGTTCTTC.

This chain joins TRBV18 and TRBJ2-7; TRBD1 aligns across 7 bases. This CDR3 is 13 amino acids long. Germline V gene sequence: CDR1 KGHSH, CDR2 LQKENI. V gave up 1 base and J gave up 5 bases; unmatched junction bases: 2. The CDR3 loop reads CASSPQGADEQYF. The CDR3 nucleotides are TGTGCCAGCTCACCACAGGGGGCGGACGAGCAGTACTTC.

This chain links TRBV18 with TRBJ2-1, with 7 positions matching TRBD2. Germline loops: CDR1 KGHSH, CDR2 LQKENI. V was pared by 3 bases and J by 8 bases, with 13 bases of the junction left unmatched. This CDR3 is 16 amino acids long. The CDR3 DNA is TGTGCCAGCTCACCCGGACTAGAGATGGCCATAGATGAGCAGTTCTTC. Residues: CASSPGLEMAIDEQFF.

The chain employs TRBV7-9 and TRBJ1-2; possibly TRBD1 for D (5 bases). Germline CDR1 SEHNR, CDR2 FQNEAQ (reference sequence). V lost 5 bases and J lost 14, with 21 bases in between. The CDR3 sequence is 13 residues long. CDR3 in amino acids: CASSRGAGTPATF. Written as DNA, the CDR3 is TGTGCCAGCAGCCGGGGTGCCGGGACTCCAGCTACCTTC.

The chain carries TRBV30 and TRBJ2-7, with a tentative D call TRBD1 (7 bases). The V and J ends lost 3 bases and 9 bases respectively, with 18 bases between them. CDR1 GTSNPN and CDR2 SVGIG come from the germline V gene (reference sequence). This CDR3 has 13 amino acids. This CDR3 reads CAWSGKGARGQYF. CDR3 coding DNA: TGTGCCTGGAGCGGGAAGGGGGCGCGGGGGCAGTACTTC.

V and J are TRBV5-6 and TRBJ1-2, with D possibly TRBD1 on 5 matching bases. Trimming cost V 1 base and J 5 bases, with 18 bases left between them. This CDR3 has 16 amino acids. Germline V gene lookup returns CDR1 SGHDT and CDR2 YYEEEE. CDR3 sequence (DNA): TGTGCCAGCAGCTTGCATGGGCAGGGCGGTCTATATGGCTACACCTTC. Translation gives CASSLHGQGGLYGYTF.

This clone was recorded only once. The chain uses TRBV30 and TRBJ2-5; 8 positions match TRBD2. Germline V gene sequence: CDR1 GTSNPN, CDR2 SVGIG (reference sequence). After removal of 0 bases from V and 3 bases from J, the junction contained 6 bases not matched to a gene. The CDR3 covers 15 residues. CDR3 sequence (DNA): TGTGCCTGGAGTGTAATGGGACTAGACGAAGAGACCCAGTACTTC. Amino acids: CAWSVMGLDEETQYF. The variable domain in full, with the rest retrieved from reference TRBV30 and TRBJ2-5, is SQTIHQWPATLVQPVGSPLSLECTVEGTSNPNLYWYRQAAGRGLQLLFYSVGIGQISSEVPQNLSASRPQDRQFILSSKKLLLSDSGFYLCAWSVMGLDEETQYFGPGTRLLVL.

The V gene is TRBV2, the J gene TRBJ2-7, with TRBD1 matching 7 bases. CDR1 SNHLY and CDR2 FYNNEI come from the germline V gene. The trim removed 4 bases at V and 6 bases at J, leaving 6 bases unmatched. The CDR3 sequence is 13 residues long. CDR3 DNA: TGTGCCAGCAGTGTCGACAGGGTAGGCGAGCAGTACTTC. Protein product: CASSVDRVGEQYF.

This clone appeared a few times. The chain has TRBV18 and TRBJ1-3; TRBD1 is a possible D gene (6 bases). The CDR3 loop spans 17 amino acids. CDR1 and CDR2 (germline): KGHSH, LQKENI. Trimming cost V 2 bases and J 2 bases, with 16 bases left between them. The chain's CDR3 is CASSPKGHDGPGNTIYF. CDR3 bases: TGTGCCAGCTCACCAAAGGGACACGACGGGCCTGGAAACACCATATATTTT. The whole variable domain, filled in from reference TRBV18 and TRBJ1-3, reads NAGVMQNPRHLVRRRGQEARLRCSPMKGHSHVYWYRQLPEEGLKFMVYLQKENIIDESGMPKERFSAEFPKEGPSILRIQQVVRGDSAAYFCASSPKGHDGPGNTIYFGEGSWLTVV.

This sequence joins TRBV3-1 (or the pseudogene TRBV3-2) and TRBJ2-1; 13 bases are shared with TRBD2. Germline V lookup: CDR1 LGHDT, CDR2 YNNKEL (reference sequence). V lost 0 bases to trimming and J lost 0 bases; unmatched junction nucleotides: 11. This CDR3 spans 21 amino acids. The CDR3 protein is CASSQESTSGGSPYSYNEQFF. The CDR3 region has the DNA TGTGCCAGCAGCCAAGAATCGACTAGCGGGGGGTCCCCTTACTCCTACAATGAGCAGTTCTTC.

V gene TRBV12-3 or TRBV12-4 combines with J gene TRBJ2-7, with D tentatively TRBD2 (6 bases). The V end lost 8 bases, the J end lost 4 bases, and 15 bases lay between the germline ends. The CDR3 length is 13 residues. As DNA, the CDR3 is TGTGCCAGCGCCCACGGGGCGGGGTACGAGCAGTACTTC. Amino acid sequence: CASAHGAGYEQYF.

This clone was found once. The V call is TRBV11-2, the J call TRBJ1-6, with D hard to call. The germline CDR1 and CDR2 sequences are SGHAT and FQNNGV. The CDR3 length is 12 residues. V was pared by 5 bases and J by 8 bases, with 7 bases between. The CDR3 loop is CASSQQYSPLHF. The CDR3 DNA follows: TGTGCCAGCAGCCAACAGTATTCACCCCTCCACTTT.

The chain recombines TRBV5-8 with TRBJ1-5; possibly TRBD1 for D (6 bases). Trimming left V 2 bases short and J 9 bases short, with 15 bases between. The CDR3 covers 14 residues. Looked up from germline, CDR1 is SGHTS and CDR2 is YDEGEE. The CDR3 region is CASSFYREGRPQHF. The CDR3 DNA reads as TGTGCCAGCAGCTTTTACAGGGAGGGTCGGCCCCAGCATTTT.

This chain joins TRBV27 and TRBJ2-7; D is perhaps TRBD1 (5 bases). V gave up 5 bases and J gave up 0 bases, with 17 bases separating them. CDR1 MNHEY and CDR2 SMNVEV come from the germline V gene (reference sequence). This CDR3 has 16 amino acids. In DNA form, the CDR3 reads TGTGCCAGCAGTCCCTTGGGGCGGCGTTTCTCCTACGAGCAGTACTTC. Translated: CASSPLGRRFSYEQYF.

V gene TRBV18 combines with J gene TRBJ2-2, with D uncertain. Per germline, CDR1 KGHSH and CDR2 LQKENI. With 2 bases removed from V and 0 bases from J, the gap between germline ends came to 16 bases. The CDR3 is 18 residues long. This CDR3 reads CASSPAARWISNTGELFF. The DNA of the CDR3 is TGTGCCAGCTCACCAGCTGCGCGGTGGATTTCGAACACCGGGGAGCTGTTTTTT.

The rearrangement links TRBV5-1 to TRBJ2-2, with D maybe TRBD2 (5 bases). The V and J ends lost 4 bases and 7 bases respectively, with 20 bases between them. There are 16 residues in the CDR3. The V gene's germline CDR1 is SGHRS and CDR2 YFSETQ. As DNA, the CDR3 is TGCGCCAGCAGCCCAGGTGCGGGTCTTGAGGACGGGGAGCTGTTTTTT. This codes for CASSPGAGLEDGELFF.

The table lists this clone with a count of one. The rearrangement joins TRBV28 to TRBJ1-3; D unresolved. The CDR3 consists of 15 residues. Trimming took 8 bases from V and 0 from J, leaving 14 bases between them. Germline V gene sequence: CDR1 MDHEN, CDR2 SYDVKM. The CDR3 reads CASGPGSFSGNTIYF. CDR3 DNA: TGTGCCAGCGGGCCCGGGAGTTTCTCTGGAAACACCATATATTTT.

This sequence joins TRBV5-4 and TRBJ2-5; 13 bases are shared with TRBD2. Unmatched junction bases numbered 11, after V lost 4 bases and J lost 2 bases. CDR1 is SGHNT and CDR2 is YYREEE in the germline V gene (reference sequence). This CDR3 has 18 amino acids. In nucleotides, the CDR3 is TGTGCCAGCAGCCATGCCCCCACTAGCGGGGGGGGACAAGAGACCCAGTACTTC. It encodes CASSHAPTSGGGQETQYF.

This clone was observed a single time. This chain joins TRBV7-3 and TRBJ2-7; tentative D call: TRBD1 (5 bases). The CDR3 covers 14 residues. The V gene lost 2 bases and the J gene lost 5 bases, with 13 bases spanning the gap. In germline, CDR1 is SGHTA, CDR2 FQGTGA. The CDR3 DNA sequence: TGTGCCAGCAGCTTATCCCAGGGAACCGACGAGCAGTACTTC. Translated, it gives CASSLSQGTDEQYF.

The V and J genes are TRBV3-1 (or the pseudogene TRBV3-2) and TRBJ2-5; the match to TRBD2 covers 7 bases. This CDR3 comprises 15 residues. CDR1 and CDR2 (germline): LGHDT, YNNKEL (reference sequence). With V trimmed by 5 bases and J by 4 bases, 10 bases remained unmatched. The CDR3 bases are TGTGCCAGCAGCGAATGGGAGCCGGGGGGAGAGACCCAGTACTTC. This encodes CASSEWEPGGETQYF.

The chain is built from TRBV4-1 and TRBJ1-5; D not resolved. V was trimmed by 0 bases and J by 2 bases, leaving 11 bases between them. This CDR3 region has 16 residues. The germline gives CDR1 MGHRA, CDR2 YSYEKL. The CDR3 protein is CASSQDPGNGNQPQHF. CDR3 bases: TGCGCCAGCAGCCAAGATCCGGGGAATGGCAATCAGCCCCAGCATTTT.

This clone was counted a few times. The rearrangement links TRBV5-1 to TRBJ1-6; 7 bases line up with TRBD1. CDR1 and CDR2 (germline): SGHRS, YFSETQ. The ends lost 5 bases at V and 5 bases at J; junction bases unmatched: 7. The CDR3 extends over 15 amino acids. The CDR3: CASSAGTANNSPLHF. As DNA, the CDR3 is TGCGCCAGCAGTGCCGGGACAGCAAATAATTCACCCCTCCACTTT.

The chain joins TRBV10-1 to TRBJ2-3; a possible D gene is TRBD1 (6 bases). The CDR3 sequence is 16 residues long. CDR1 is WNHNN and CDR2 is SYGVQD in the germline V gene (reference sequence). V lost 0 bases to trimming and J lost 1 base, with 11 bases between them. CDR3 bases: TGCGCCAGCAGTGAGTCGTACAGGGCCGGCACAGATACGCAGTATTTT. This translates into CASSESYRAGTDTQYF.

The rearrangement joins TRBV6-5 to TRBJ1-1; TRBD1 agrees at 7 bases. Germline CDR1 and CDR2: MNHEY and SVGAGI. With V trimmed by 7 bases and J by 5 bases, 10 bases remained unmatched. CDR3 length: 14 amino acids. This chain's CDR3 is CASTSQGPGTEAFF. The CDR3, as DNA: TGTGCCAGCACCTCACAGGGGCCAGGGACTGAAGCTTTCTTT.

This chain joins TRBV28 and TRBJ2-6, with D maybe TRBD1 (6 bases). CDR3 size: 15 residues. Germline CDR1 and CDR2: MDHEN and SYDVKM. The germline V and J ends were trimmed by 8 bases and 1 base, with 12 bases remaining between them. This chain's CDR3 is CASLGAGSGANVLTF. The CDR3 nucleotides are TGTGCCAGCCTGGGGGCAGGTTCTGGGGCCAACGTCCTGACTTTC.

This clone has only a few counts. J is TRBJ1-6 and V is TRBV10-1, with TRBD1 matching over 7 bases. This CDR3 spans 16 amino acids. V dropped 4 bases and J dropped 0; count of bases not matched to a gene: 3. Germline V gene lookup returns CDR1 WNHNN and CDR2 SYGVQD (reference sequence). CDR3 in DNA: TGCGCCAGCAGTGGGCGACAGGGCTCCTATAATTCACCCCTCCACTTT. Residues: CASSGRQGSYNSPLHF.